This T cell receptor beta chain was sequenced in a study of cytomegalovirus exposure and HLA in healthy donors. Looking at the study overall: Early released data had 65 million to 100 million unique TCRs, all coming from HLA-typed donors. Of fewer than 450 genotyped donors, roughly 80% clustered with self-reported Caucasian donors.

The PCR made use of 60 Vbeta and 13 Jbeta primers. TCRdb's table, derived via immunoSEQ multiplex PCR, lists solely in-frame clones and lacks some. The sample shows some 120,000 clones, about 76% of them seen only once. The germline V and J ends were trimmed by 1 base and 0 bases, with 12 bases remaining between them. Germline CDR1 SGHVS, CDR2 FQNEAQ. The CDR3 spans 16 residues. The source material was PBMCs. The sequence was collected from a man aged 30-40 years in good health and CMV-seropositive. The rearrangement joins TRBV7-8 to TRBJ2-5, with a weak D call TRBD2 (6 bases). CDR3 DNA: TGTGCCAGCAGCTTAGAGCCCCGGGACTACCAAGAGACCCAGTACTTC. Protein sequence: CASSLEPRDYQETQYF.